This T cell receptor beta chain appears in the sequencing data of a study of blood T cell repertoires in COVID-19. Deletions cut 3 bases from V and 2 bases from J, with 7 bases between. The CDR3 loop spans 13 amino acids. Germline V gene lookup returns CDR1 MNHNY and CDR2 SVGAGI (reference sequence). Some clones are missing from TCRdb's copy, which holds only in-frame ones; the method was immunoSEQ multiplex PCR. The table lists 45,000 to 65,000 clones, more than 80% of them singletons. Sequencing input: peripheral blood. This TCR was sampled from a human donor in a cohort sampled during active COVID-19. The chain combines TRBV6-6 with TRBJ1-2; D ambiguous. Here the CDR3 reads CASSYEGNYGYTF. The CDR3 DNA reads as TGTGCCAGCAGTTATGAGGGAAACTATGGCTACACCTTC.